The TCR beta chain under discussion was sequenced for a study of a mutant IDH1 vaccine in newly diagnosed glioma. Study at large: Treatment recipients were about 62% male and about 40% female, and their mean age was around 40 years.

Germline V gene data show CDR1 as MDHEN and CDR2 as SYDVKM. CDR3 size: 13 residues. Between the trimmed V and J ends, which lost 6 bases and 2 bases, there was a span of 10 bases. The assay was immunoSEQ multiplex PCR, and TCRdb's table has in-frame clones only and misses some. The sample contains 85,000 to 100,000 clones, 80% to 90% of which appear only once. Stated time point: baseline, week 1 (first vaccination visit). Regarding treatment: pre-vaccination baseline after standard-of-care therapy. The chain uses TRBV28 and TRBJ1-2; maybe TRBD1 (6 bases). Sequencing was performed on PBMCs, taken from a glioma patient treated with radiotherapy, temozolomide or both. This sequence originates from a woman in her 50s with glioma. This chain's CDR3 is CASRLGQNYGYTF. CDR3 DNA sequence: TGTGCCAGCAGGCTTGGACAGAACTATGGCTACACCTTC.